Each of the 29 T cell receptor beta chains below was sequenced from the same sample in a study of T-cell reconstitution after alpha-beta-depleted transplantation in children. A library of TCRbeta sequences, prepared with unique molecular identifiers, was generated. TCRdb called the PCR reads again in MiXCR, with one record for every CDR3 protein. The sample contains about 240,000 distinct CDR3 sequences, 20% to 30% of which appear only once. The sequencing used PBMCs, collected before TCRalphabeta/CD19-depleted stem cell transplant. All receptors derive from a girl aged 2-10 years with Fanconi anemia, due to receive a stem cell transplant.

At least ten counts were recorded for this clonotype. The V and J genes are TRBV20-1 and TRBJ2-5; D may match TRBD1 or TRBD2 (7 bases each). Trimming shortened V by 5 bases and J by 0 bases, and 16 bases separated the two germline ends. The germline gives CDR1 DFQATT, CDR2 SNEGSKA (reference sequence). The CDR3 has 15 residues. DNA of the CDR3: TGCAGTGCTTGGGGGAGGGGGCACTACCAAGAGACCCAGTACTTC. Protein product: CSAWGRGHYQETQYF.

In its sample, this clonotype was seen many times. The rearrangement links TRBV7-2 to TRBJ2-1; 10 positions match TRBD2. The V segment lost 1 base and the J segment 10 bases; nucleotides outside the gene matches: 7. The CDR3 loop spans 15 amino acids. The germline gives CDR1 SGHTA, CDR2 FQGNSA. The CDR3 DNA reads as TGTGCCAGCAGCTTAGGAAGCGGGAGGGGGGCCGAGCAGTTCTTC. This sequence encodes CASSLGSGRGAEQFF. Full variable domain (outside the CDR3, taken from reference TRBV7-2 and TRBJ2-1): GAGVSQSPSNKVTEKGKDVELRCDPISGHTALYWYRQSLGQGLEFLIYFQGNSAPDKSGLPSDRFSAERTGGSVSTLTIQRTQQEDSAVYLCASSLGSGRGAEQFFGPGTRLTVL.

The V and J genes are TRBV20-1 and TRBJ2-3, with 10 bases aligning to TRBD2. Trimming removed 5 bases from V and 0 bases from J; junction bases left unmatched: 5. The CDR3 runs 15 residues. Germline-derived CDR1 and CDR2 are DFQATT and SNEGSKA (reference sequence). CDR3 amino acids: CSAESGRGSTDTQYF. The CDR3, as DNA: TGCAGTGCTGAGAGCGGGAGGGGAAGCACAGATACGCAGTATTTT.

This clonotype was recorded many times. The chain links TRBV29-1 to TRBJ2-1, with D possibly being TRBD1 or TRBD2 (5 bases each). The CDR3 contains 12 residues. V lost 4 bases and J 6 bases, leaving 10 bases between the germline ends. From germline, CDR1 is SQVTM and CDR2 ANQGSEA. The CDR3 spells CSVVRGPNEQFF. The CDR3 DNA is TGCAGCGTTGTTCGGGGACCCAATGAGCAGTTCTTC.

This chain connects TRBV29-1 to TRBJ2-1; a possible D gene is TRBD2 (5 bases). V was shortened by 7 bases and J by 2 bases, with 12 bases between the two germline ends. The CDR3 runs to 13 residues. CDR1 and CDR2 from the germline V gene are SQVTM and ANQGSEA. The CDR3 DNA reads as TGCAGCGGTTATTACGGGGCCTACAATGAGCAGTTCTTC. It yields the protein CSGYYGAYNEQFF.

The sample holds a few counts of this clonotype. The chain is built from TRBV20-1 and TRBJ2-1, with D unresolved. CDR3 length: 14 amino acids. Trimming left V 0 bases short and J 12 bases short, with 18 bases between. Germline CDR1 reads DFQATT; CDR2 reads SNEGSKA (reference sequence). The CDR3 region has the DNA TGCAGTGCTAGAGAGATTGGCTCCGGCTGGGGGCAGTTCTTC. It yields the protein CSAREIGSGWGQFF.

V and J are TRBV5-1 and TRBJ2-5, with D hard to call. This CDR3 contains 13 residues. From germline, CDR1 is SGHRS and CDR2 YFSETQ. V was cut by 2 bases and J by 2 bases, with 7 bases left in between. In DNA form, the CDR3 reads TGCGCCAGCAGCTTTCCATCTCAAGAGACCCAGTACTTC. This gives the protein CASSFPSQETQYF. Variable domain in full (rest from reference TRBV5-1 and TRBJ2-5): KAGVTQTPRYLIKTRGQQVTLSCSPISGHRSVSWYQQTPGQGLQFLFEYFSETQRNKGNFPGRFSGRQFSNSRSEMNVSTLELGDSALYLCASSFPSQETQYFGPGTRLLVL.

This clonotype has more than one count but fewer than ten. The chain links TRBV29-1 to TRBJ2-2; 8 bases map to TRBD1. With 6 bases clipped from V and 7 bases from J, the junction kept 10 bases outside the gene matches. The CDR3 consists of 14 residues. Germline lookup yields CDR1 SQVTM and CDR2 ANQGSEA. CDR3 residues: CSVGQGIRDGELFF. CDR3 nucleotides: TGCAGCGTCGGACAGGGAATCAGGGACGGGGAGCTGTTTTTT.

This clonotype was seen only a few times. This chain links TRBV21-1 with TRBJ2-7; the table's D call of TRBD1 was not tested on the DNA. TRBV21-1 is a documented pseudogene. The CDR3 is 16 residues long. DNA of the CDR3: TGTGCCAGCAGCAAGTCCCGGGACAGGGCTCTCTACGAGCAGTACTTC. Its protein product is CASSKSRDRALYEQYF.

This clonotype was seen only a few times. This chain joins TRBV20-1 and TRBJ1-5; no reliable D call. Trimming stripped 3 bases from V and 6 bases from J, with 12 bases between. This CDR3 has 13 residues. CDR1 and CDR2 (germline): DFQATT, SNEGSKA (reference sequence). CDR3 sequence reads: CSARLGFGQPQHF. In DNA, the CDR3 is TGCAGTGCTAGGCTTGGGTTTGGTCAGCCCCAGCATTTT.

Many counts were recorded for this clonotype. This sequence joins TRBV28 and TRBJ2-7; D ambiguous. Per germline, CDR1 MDHEN and CDR2 SYDVKM. Between the trimmed V and J ends, which lost 2 bases and 7 bases, there was a span of 9 bases. This CDR3 spans 12 amino acids. The CDR3 DNA sequence: TGTGCCAGCAGTTTAGGCTACCGGGAGCAGTACTTC. As protein: CASSLGYREQYF.

This clonotype was recorded a few times. The V and J genes are TRBV11-2 and TRBJ2-3, with D tentatively TRBD1 (7 bases). V was shortened by 3 bases and J by 15 bases, with 13 bases between the two germline ends. Germline CDR1 SGHAT, CDR2 FQNNGV. The CDR3 runs to 11 residues. The CDR3 loop is CASSLRGREYF. CDR3 nucleotide sequence: TGTGCCAGCAGCTTGAGGGGGCGGGAATATTTT. The complete variable domain, with remaining parts taken from reference TRBV11-2 and TRBJ2-3, reads EAGVAQSPRYKIIEKRQSVAFWCNPISGHATLYWYQQILGQGPKLLIQFQNNGVVDDSQLPKDRFSAERLKGVDSTLKIQPAKLEDSAVYLCASSLRGREYFGPGTRLTVL.

This clonotype showed up just a few times. J is TRBJ2-7 and V is TRBV28; 7 bases are a match to TRBD1. The junction had 9 bases not matched to a gene; V was cut back by 8 bases and J by 2 bases. The CDR3 is made up of 14 amino acids. Germline V gives CDR1 MDHEN, CDR2 SYDVKM. Here the CDR3 DNA reads TGTGCCAGCCGTAAGACAGGGACCGCCTACGAGCAGTACTTC. It encodes CASRKTGTAYEQYF.

This clonotype was seen repeatedly, ten times or more. The chain links TRBV9 to TRBJ2-6; TRBD1 agrees at 8 bases. Unmatched junction bases numbered 8, after V lost 4 bases and J lost 2 bases. This CDR3 has 17 amino acids. The germline gives CDR1 SGDLS, CDR2 YYNGEE. The CDR3 DNA reads as TGTGCCAGCAGCACACTCCGGGACAGGCCTGGGGCCAACGTCCTGACTTTC. Amino acid sequence: CASSTLRDRPGANVLTF. The whole variable domain, filled in from reference TRBV9 and TRBJ2-6, reads DSGVTQTPKHLITATGQRVTLRCSPRSGDLSVYWYQQSLDQGLQFLIQYYNGEERAKGNILERFSAQQFPDLHSELNLSSLELGDSALYFCASSTLRDRPGANVLTFGAGSRLTVL.

This clonotype appeared many times. This chain links TRBV12-3 or TRBV12-4 with TRBJ2-1; 8 bases match TRBD2. The CDR3 has 17 residues. J lost 5 bases, V lost 3 bases, and 12 bases had no gene match. The CDR3 reads CASSLIGGLAHHNEQFF. The CDR3, as DNA: TGTGCCAGCAGTTTGATTGGAGGACTAGCCCACCACAATGAGCAGTTCTTC.

This clonotype was seen ten or more times. The chain recombines TRBV20-1 with TRBJ1-1, with D possibly being TRBD1 (6 bases). V was trimmed by 3 bases and J by 12 bases, leaving 14 bases between them. The CDR3 covers 11 residues. Germline CDR1 reads DFQATT; CDR2 reads SNEGSKA (reference sequence). The CDR3 reads CSASRGGGTFF. In DNA form, the CDR3 reads TGCAGTGCTAGTCGAGGGGGGGGAACTTTCTTT.

There are many counts of this clonotype. The V and J genes are TRBV7-2 and TRBJ2-3; 11 positions agree with TRBD2. Germline assignment: CDR1 SGHTA and CDR2 FQGNSA. The CDR3 sequence is 17 residues long. With V trimmed by 4 bases and J by 6 bases, 12 bases remained unmatched. DNA for the CDR3: TGTGCCAGCAGCTCACGACTAGCGGGGATGGGGCGCGATACGCAGTATTTT. This sequence encodes CASSSRLAGMGRDTQYF.

This clonotype has ten or more counts. CDR3 in amino acids: CASSFTAPKGEQYF. CDR3 in DNA: TGTGCCAGCAGTTTTACGGCCCCTAAAGGCGAGCAGTACTTC. The genes are TRBV12-3 or TRBV12-4 and TRBJ2-7, with unresolved D. CDR3 length equals 14 residues. Trimming left V 3 bases short and J 6 bases short, with 15 bases between.

This chain uses TRBV29-1 with TRBJ2-1; D unresolved. CDR1 is SQVTM, CDR2 ANQGSEA, per germline. The length of the CDR3 is 15 residues. The V gene lost 0 bases and the J gene lost 4 bases, with 13 bases spanning the gap. CDR3 sequence (DNA): TGCAGCGTTGAAGATCTTCCCCCCGAATACAATGAGCAGTTCTTC. Translating gives CSVEDLPPEYNEQFF.

V usage is TRBV4-1 and J usage is TRBJ2-7; D remains ambiguous. With 4 bases removed from V and 1 base from J, the gap between germline ends came to 8 bases. CDR1 MGHRA and CDR2 YSYEKL come from the germline V gene. The CDR3 is 13 residues long. The DNA of the CDR3 is TGCGCCAGCAGCCCTCACAGATCCTACGAGCAGTACTTC. It translates to CASSPHRSYEQYF.

This clonotype was counted many times. V usage is TRBV12-3 or TRBV12-4 and J usage is TRBJ2-1; 11 bases are shared with TRBD2. V was pared by 1 base and J by 6 bases, with 14 bases of the junction left unmatched. The CDR3 is 19 amino acids. CDR3 in DNA: TGTGCCAGCAGTTTAGGACTAGCGGGGTGGTTAATCCAGACCAATGAGCAGTTCTTC. Protein: CASSLGLAGWLIQTNEQFF.

This clonotype was counted only a few times. The rearrangement uses TRBV7-2 and TRBJ2-7, with D possibly being TRBD1 (5 bases). The length of the CDR3 is 15 residues. Germline V gene sequence: CDR1 SGHTA, CDR2 FQGNSA. V lost 0 bases and J 0 bases, leaving 9 bases between the germline ends. CDR3 residues: CASSLASRGSYEQYF. CDR3 sequence (DNA): TGTGCCAGCAGCTTAGCCTCAAGGGGCTCCTACGAGCAGTACTTC.

V is TRBV6-1 and J is TRBJ1-4, with 9 bases identical to TRBD1. V trimming: 5 bases; J trimming: 10 bases; junction bases outside the gene matches: 11. This CDR3 comprises 15 residues. Germline lookup yields CDR1 MNHNS and CDR2 SASEGT. CDR3 region: CASSPVGQGIGKLFF. In nucleotides, the CDR3 is TGTGCCAGCAGTCCAGTAGGACAGGGGATTGGAAAACTGTTTTTT.

This clonotype showed up many times. This chain uses TRBV20-1 with TRBJ2-1, with TRBD2 identical over 8 bases. The CDR3 consists of 17 residues. V dropped 3 bases and J dropped 3; count of bases not matched to a gene: 13. Germline lookup yields CDR1 DFQATT and CDR2 SNEGSKA (reference sequence). The CDR3 here is CSARSGSGDRNYNEQFF. CDR3 coding DNA: TGCAGTGCTAGGTCGGGTAGCGGGGATCGTAACTACAATGAGCAGTTCTTC.

This clonotype appeared many times. The genes are TRBV29-1 and TRBJ2-3, with D unresolved. Per the germline V gene, CDR1 is SQVTM and CDR2 is ANQGSEA. Trimming took 4 bases from V and 0 from J, leaving 5 bases between them. This CDR3 region has 12 residues. The CDR3 nucleotides are TGCAGCGTTGCGGACAGCACAGATACGCAGTATTTT. This translates into CSVADSTDTQYF.

CDR3 coding DNA: TGTGCCAGCAGTTACGGGACAGGGCCGGCCTCCTACGAGCAGTACTTC. It specifies CASSYGTGPASYEQYF. The chain joins TRBV6-5 to TRBJ2-7; 9 bases are shared with TRBD1. Unmatched junction bases numbered 5, after V lost 2 bases and J lost 0 bases. Germline lookup yields CDR1 MNHEY and CDR2 SVGAGI. CDR3 length equals 16 residues.

This chain uses TRBV23-1 with TRBJ2-5, with 7 bases lining up with TRBD1. TRBV23-1 is an ORF; its function is uncertain. CDR3 length: 18 amino acids. The junction had 10 bases not matched to a gene; V was cut back by 0 bases and J by 0 bases. The chain's CDR3 is CASSQSAPRTGYQETQYF. The CDR3 DNA follows: TGCGCCAGCAGTCAATCGGCCCCCCGGACAGGTTACCAAGAGACCCAGTACTTC.

This clonotype was seen ten or more times. The chain combines TRBV11-1 with TRBJ2-5, with D tentatively TRBD1 (6 bases). The CDR3 contains 15 residues. Germline V gene sequence: CDR1 SGHAT, CDR2 FQDESV (reference sequence). Trimming shortened V by 4 bases and J by 2 bases, and 14 bases separated the two germline ends. CDR3 sequence: CASSSSQGRQETQYF. The CDR3 nucleotides read TGTGCCAGCAGCTCCTCACAGGGTAGGCAAGAGACCCAGTACTTC.

This clonotype occurred many times. V usage is TRBV18 and J usage is TRBJ2-7; TRBD1 might be the D (5 bases). The CDR3 spans 15 residues. In germline, CDR1 is KGHSH, CDR2 LQKENI. V gave up 2 bases and J gave up 7 bases, with 18 bases separating them. The CDR3 sequence: CASSPAGSRPREQYF. CDR3 nucleotides: TGTGCCAGCTCACCAGCAGGGTCCCGACCGAGAGAGCAGTACTTC.